This is a list of T cell receptor beta chains from one sample in a study of identical twins. TCRdb called the 5' RACE reads again in MiXCR, with one record for every CDR3 protein. The data contain 400,000 to 500,000 distinct CDR3 sequences, around a sixth of them singletons. Source material: naive T cells sorted from blood. Every receptor here comes from a man between 50 and 59 years old in good health. Each CDR3 is given with its conserved first and last residue. The D gene is left open where the match is weak. Clone size is stated in some rows and not others, as once, few, many or a class when expanded.

V: TRBV5-1
J: TRBJ1-6
D: TRBD1
size: few
CDR3: CASSPGGIGSPLHF
DNA: TGCGCCAGCAGCCCAGGGGGGATCGGATCACCCCTCCACTTT

V: TRBV20-1
J: TRBJ1-3
D: -
size: few
CDR3: CSARVGTTTIYF
DNA: TGCAGTGCTAGAGTGGGGACGACCACCATATATTTT

V: TRBV7-6
J: TRBJ2-7
D: -
size: many
CDR3: CASSRSELGEQYF
DNA: TGTGCCAGCAGCCGCAGTGAGTTGGGGGAGCAGTACTTC

V: TRBV20-1
J: TRBJ1-2
D: -
size: many
CDR3: CSATTQGNLGYTF
DNA: TGCAGTGCGACCACCCAGGGGAACCTTGGCTACACCTTC

V: TRBV29-1
J: TRBJ1-1
D: TRBD1
size: many
CDR3: CSGLGQGTEAFF
DNA: TGCAGCGGGCTGGGACAGGGCACTGAAGCTTTCTTT

V: TRBV20-1
J: TRBJ2-7
D: -
size: many
CDR3: CSARLMTGVVSWAYEQYF
DNA: TGCAGTGCTAGGCTTATGACAGGAGTGGTTTCTTGGGCCTACGAGCAGTACTTC

V: TRBV12-3/TRBV12-4
J: TRBJ2-1
D: -
size: many
CDR3: CASSPGTRRGTYNEQFF
DNA: TGTGCCAGCAGCCCTGGCACTAGACGGGGTACCTACAATGAGCAGTTCTTC

V: TRBV5-6
J: TRBJ2-3
D: TRBD2
size: many
CDR3: CASRRKPGLKFTDTQYF
DNA: TGTGCCAGCAGACGAAAACCGGGACTAAAATTCACAGATACGCAGTATTTT

V: TRBV7-2
J: TRBJ2-1
D: -
size: many
CDR3: CASSLLLAGRSNEQFF
DNA: TGTGCCAGCAGTCTCCTCCTCGCGGGAAGGTCGAATGAGCAGTTCTTC

V: TRBV7-2
J: TRBJ2-2
D: -
size: few
CDR3: CASSLQLVGELFF
DNA: TGTGCCAGCAGCTTACAACTAGTCGGGGAGCTGTTTTTT

V: TRBV12-3/TRBV12-4
J: TRBJ2-2
D: -
size: many
CDR3: CASSLGLGGNTGELFF
DNA: TGTGCCAGCAGTTTAGGACTCGGAGGGAACACCGGGGAGCTGTTTTTT

V: TRBV5-1
J: TRBJ2-7
D: TRBD2
size: -
CDR3: CASSLESSGLAYEQYF
DNA: TGCGCCAGCAGCTTGGAGTCTAGCGGGCTAGCCTACGAGCAGTACTTC

V: TRBV29-1
J: TRBJ1-4
D: -
size: -
CDR3: CSVEGGPTNEKLFF
DNA: TGCAGCGTTGAAGGCGGTCCAACTAATGAAAAACTGTTTTTT

V: TRBV20-1
J: TRBJ2-2
D: TRBD2
size: few
CDR3: CSARVAGVITGELFF
DNA: TGCAGTGCTAGAGTGGCGGGAGTTATCACCGGGGAGCTGTTTTTT

V: TRBV7-2
J: TRBJ2-1
D: TRBD1
size: -
CDR3: CASSSRDRATNEQFF
DNA: TGTGCCAGCAGTTCCCGGGACAGGGCCACCAATGAGCAGTTCTTC

V: TRBV20-1
J: TRBJ2-3
D: TRBD1
size: many
CDR3: CSADDRGRADTQYF
DNA: TGCAGTGCCGATGACAGGGGGCGAGCAGATACGCAGTATTTT

V: TRBV20-1
J: TRBJ2-5
D: -
size: many
CDR3: CSLLRSSGVQETQYF
DNA: TGCAGTCTTCTTAGGTCGTCGGGAGTCCAAGAGACCCAGTACTTC

V: TRBV6-5
J: TRBJ2-7
D: -
size: few
CDR3: CATTGFSHEQYF
DNA: TGTGCCACCACGGGCTTCTCCCACGAGCAGTACTTC

V: TRBV4-3
J: TRBJ2-7
D: -
size: -
CDR3: CASSQDRVSGEQYF
DNA: TGCGCCAGCAGCCAAGACAGGGTATCGGGGGAGCAGTACTTC

V: TRBV20-1
J: TRBJ2-3
D: -
size: few
CDR3: CSAGWLVSTDTQYF
DNA: TGCAGTGCTGGGTGGCTGGTGAGCACAGATACGCAGTATTTT

V: TRBV7-8
J: TRBJ1-2
D: -
size: -
CDR3: CASSLASQAYGYTF
DNA: TGTGCCAGCAGCTTAGCGTCACAGGCTTATGGCTACACCTTC

V: TRBV11-2
J: TRBJ1-4
D: TRBD1
size: -
CDR3: CASSSTRQGHNEKLFF
DNA: TGTGCCAGCAGTTCTACGCGACAGGGACATAATGAAAAACTGTTTTTT

V: TRBV6-2/TRBV6-3
J: TRBJ2-1
D: TRBD1
size: -
CDR3: CASRGTGVRNEQFF
DNA: TGTGCCAGCAGGGGGACAGGGGTGAGGAATGAGCAGTTCTTC

V: TRBV12-3/TRBV12-4
J: TRBJ1-5
D: -
size: -
CDR3: CASSLGLVEPQHF
DNA: TGTGCCAGCAGTTTAGGTCTCGTAGAACCCCAGCATTTT

V: TRBV20-1
J: TRBJ2-5
D: -
size: -
CDR3: CSARSGAGFETQYF
DNA: TGCAGTGCTAGATCCGGGGCGGGGTTTGAGACCCAGTACTTC

V: TRBV20-1
J: TRBJ2-1
D: -
size: -
CDR3: CSARDKTYNEQFF
DNA: TGCAGTGCTAGAGATAAAACCTACAATGAGCAGTTCTTC

V: TRBV6-5
J: TRBJ1-5
D: -
size: few
CDR3: CASSYSGRNSNQPQHF
DNA: TGTGCCAGCAGTTACTCCGGGCGAAATAGCAATCAGCCCCAGCATTTT

V: TRBV7-6
J: TRBJ2-2
D: -
size: -
CDR3: CASSPGPNTGELFF
DNA: TGTGCCAGCAGCCCCGGTCCGAACACCGGGGAGCTGTTTTTT

V: TRBV6-5
J: TRBJ2-7
D: -
size: -
CDR3: CASSYSRQAYEQYF
DNA: TGTGCCAGCAGTTACTCCCGACAGGCCTACGAGCAGTACTTC

V: TRBV11-2
J: TRBJ2-1
D: -
size: few
CDR3: CASVAGYNEQFF
DNA: TGTGCCAGCGTCGCGGGCTACAATGAGCAGTTCTTC

V: TRBV10-3
J: TRBJ2-7
D: TRBD2
size: -
CDR3: CAISESTSGRANEQYF
DNA: TGTGCCATCAGTGAGTCGACTAGCGGGAGGGCCAACGAGCAGTACTTC